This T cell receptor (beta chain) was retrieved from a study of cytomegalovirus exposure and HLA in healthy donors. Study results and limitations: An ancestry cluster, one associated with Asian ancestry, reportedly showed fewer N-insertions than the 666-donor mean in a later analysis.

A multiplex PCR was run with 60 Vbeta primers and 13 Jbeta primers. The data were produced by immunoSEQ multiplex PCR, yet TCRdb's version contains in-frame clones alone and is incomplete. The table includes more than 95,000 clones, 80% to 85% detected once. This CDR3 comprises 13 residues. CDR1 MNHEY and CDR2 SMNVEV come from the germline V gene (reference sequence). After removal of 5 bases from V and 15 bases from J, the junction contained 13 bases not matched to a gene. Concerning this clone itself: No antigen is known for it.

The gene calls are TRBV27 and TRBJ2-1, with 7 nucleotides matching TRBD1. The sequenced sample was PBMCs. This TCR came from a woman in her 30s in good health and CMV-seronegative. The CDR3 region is CASSLGGPSLGFF. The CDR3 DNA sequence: TGTGCCAGCAGTCTAGGGGGCCCTTCCCTGGGGTTCTTC.